This T cell receptor (beta chain) was sequenced in a study of Graves' ophthalmopathy and Graves' hyperthyroidism. Presentation of ophthalmopathy in the donors involved moderate-to-severe activity, CAS ≥3, NOSPECS ≥4 and a duration under 3 months. Details on this clonotype: Antigen specificity is unknown.

Transcripts of RNA were the source for amplifying TCR beta CDR3 regions. HTBI primers primed a first-round RT-PCR, and a second-round multiplex PCR followed. One entry per CDR3 protein, called by TCRdb with MiXCR from the multiplex PCR reads. The profile shows about 740,000 distinct CDR3 sequences, 40% of them singletons. This CDR3 has 16 amino acids. The junction had 17 bases not matched to a gene; V was cut back by 10 bases and J by 2 bases. Germline CDR1 ENHRY, CDR2 SYGVKD. Findings and limits, study-wide: Blood was where most expanded thyroid clonotypes above 0.001 frequency also turned up. Classification of ophthalmopathy versus stable hyperthyroidism by a 13-signature model yielded around 91% sensitivity and around 80% specificity.

The sequence derives from an adult man with Graves' ophthalmopathy. The sample was peripheral blood. V and J are TRBV10-3 and TRBJ2-7, with 7 bases matching TRBD2. CDR3 DNA: TGTGCCAGCAGCGGCCCGGGGCGGGGGACCACCTACGAGCAGTACTTC. Encoded protein: CASSGPGRGTTYEQYF.